These 8 T cell receptor beta chains were all obtained from the same sample, sequenced in a study of T-cell reconstitution after alpha-beta-depleted transplantation in children. Preparation of the TCRbeta library involved a method that used unique molecular identifiers. TCRdb re-derived calls from the PCR reads in MiXCR, one entry per CDR3 protein. Here the sample spans roughly 200,000 distinct CDR3 sequences, around 7% being singletons. The specimen comprised PBMCs, sampled before TCRalphabeta/CD19-depleted stem cell transplant. The receptors here all came from a boy aged 2 to 10 with acute lymphoblastic leukemia, due to receive a stem cell transplant.

This clonotype was detected many times. The rearrangement uses TRBV6-2 or TRBV6-3 and TRBJ2-3; D gene uncertain. V was pared by 5 bases and J by 3 bases, with 3 bases between. The CDR3 extends over 11 amino acids. Per germline, CDR1 MNHEY and CDR2 SVGEGT. CDR3 sequence (DNA): TGTGCCAGCAGTCAGACAGATACGCAGTATTTT. Protein sequence: CASSQTDTQYF.

The V call is TRBV28, the J call TRBJ2-3, with D possibly TRBD2 on 5 matching bases. CDR1 and CDR2 from the germline V gene are MDHEN and SYDVKM. V was clipped by 9 bases and J by 5 bases, with 21 bases between them. The CDR3 sequence is 15 residues long. CDR3 coding DNA: TGTGCCAGTACCAAAAACGTCCTAGCTGGAGATACGCAGTATTTT. Residues: CASTKNVLAGDTQYF.

This clonotype was counted at least ten times. The rearrangement uses TRBV27 and TRBJ2-7; 7 bases are shared with TRBD2. Germline V CDR1 and CDR2: MNHEY, SMNVEV (reference sequence). CDR3 size: 15 residues. V shed 2 bases, J shed 2 bases, and the junction held 6 bases outside the gene matches. CDR3 amino acids: CASSLRGRGAYEQYF. The CDR3 DNA reads as TGTGCCAGCAGTTTACGCGGGAGAGGGGCCTACGAGCAGTACTTC.

This clonotype occurred many times. V is TRBV4-1 and J is TRBJ2-1; the D gene is possibly TRBD2 (5 bases). Germline V gene data show CDR1 as MGHRA and CDR2 as YSYEKL. This CDR3 has 17 residues. V lost 2 bases to trimming and J lost 0 bases, with 14 bases between them. Here the CDR3 reads CASSQLPPGSSYNEQFF. In DNA form, the CDR3 reads TGCGCCAGCAGCCAACTCCCCCCGGGGAGCTCCTACAATGAGCAGTTCTTC.

This clonotype was seen repeatedly, ten times or more. This sequence joins TRBV12-3 or TRBV12-4 and TRBJ2-3; unclear D gene. Trimming pared 4 bases from V and 0 bases from J, leaving 17 bases between. CDR3 length: 17 amino acids. The CDR3 loop is CASSSAPGAASTDTQYF. CDR3 bases: TGTGCCAGCAGTTCTGCCCCAGGCGCGGCTAGCACAGATACGCAGTATTTT.

This clonotype was seen ten or more times. This chain connects TRBV4-2 to TRBJ2-3, with 13 bases lining up with TRBD2. V lost 6 bases and J lost 4; bases outside the gene matches: 19. This CDR3 spans 20 amino acids. Looked up from germline, CDR1 is LGHNA and CDR2 is YNFKEQ. CDR3 loop: CASSSPGLAGYEGSADTQYF. The CDR3 DNA reads TGTGCCAGCAGTTCCCCGGGACTAGCGGGGTATGAGGGTTCTGCAGATACGCAGTATTTT.

This clonotype was seen ten or more times. This chain connects TRBV20-1 to TRBJ2-1, with TRBD1 identical over 7 bases. The ends lost 0 bases at V and 4 bases at J; junction bases unmatched: 12. The CDR3 is made up of 17 amino acids. The germline V gene has CDR1 DFQATT and CDR2 SNEGSKA (reference sequence). The CDR3, as DNA: TGCAGTGCTAGAGACCCTCCGGACAGGCGGATTTACAATGAGCAGTTCTTC. It yields the protein CSARDPPDRRIYNEQFF.

Turning to this clonotype: Just one base apart from a much larger clone, this may be a read error. This chain links TRBV20-1 with TRBJ1-2; 9 bases match TRBD1. The CDR3 spans 13 residues. Germline V lookup: CDR1 DFQATT, CDR2 SNEGSKA (reference sequence). With 6 bases clipped from V and 9 bases from J, the junction kept 11 bases outside the gene matches. CDR3 sequence: CSAIDGTGRSYTF. DNA of the CDR3: TGCAGTGCGATCGACGGGACAGGGCGGAGCTACACCTTC.